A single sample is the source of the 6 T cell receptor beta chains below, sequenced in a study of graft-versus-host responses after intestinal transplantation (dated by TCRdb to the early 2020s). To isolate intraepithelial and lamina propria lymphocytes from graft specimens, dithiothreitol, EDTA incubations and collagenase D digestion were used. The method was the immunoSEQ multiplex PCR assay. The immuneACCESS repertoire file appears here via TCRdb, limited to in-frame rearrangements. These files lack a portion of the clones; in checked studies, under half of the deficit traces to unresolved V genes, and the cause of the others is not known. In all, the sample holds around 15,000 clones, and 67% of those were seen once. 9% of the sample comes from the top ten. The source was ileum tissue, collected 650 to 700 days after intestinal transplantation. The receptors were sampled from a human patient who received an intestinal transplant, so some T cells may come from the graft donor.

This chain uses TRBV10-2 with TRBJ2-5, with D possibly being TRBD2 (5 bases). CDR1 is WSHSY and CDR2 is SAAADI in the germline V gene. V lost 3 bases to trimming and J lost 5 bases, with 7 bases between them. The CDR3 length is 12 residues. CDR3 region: CASSEVAETQYF. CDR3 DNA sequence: TGCGCCAGCAGTGAAGTAGCGGAGACCCAGTACTTC.

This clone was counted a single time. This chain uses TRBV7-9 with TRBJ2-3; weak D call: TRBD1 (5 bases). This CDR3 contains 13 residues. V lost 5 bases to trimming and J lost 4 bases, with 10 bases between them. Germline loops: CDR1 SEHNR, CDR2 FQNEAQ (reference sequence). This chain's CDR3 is CASSPGWPDTQYF. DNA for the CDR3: TGTGCCAGCAGCCCAGGGTGGCCAGATACGCAGTATTTT.

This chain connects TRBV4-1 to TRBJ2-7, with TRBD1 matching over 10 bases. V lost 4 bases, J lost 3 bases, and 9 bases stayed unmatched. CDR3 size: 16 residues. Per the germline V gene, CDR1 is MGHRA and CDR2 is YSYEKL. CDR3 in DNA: TGCGCCAGCAGCCCGGTTTTAGGGACAGGGGTCTACGAGCAGTACTTC. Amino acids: CASSPVLGTGVYEQYF.

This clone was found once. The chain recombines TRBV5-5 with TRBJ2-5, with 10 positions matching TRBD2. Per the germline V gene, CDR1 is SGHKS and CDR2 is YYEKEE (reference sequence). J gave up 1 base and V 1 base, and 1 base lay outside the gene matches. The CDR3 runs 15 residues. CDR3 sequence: CASSLWTSGQETQYF. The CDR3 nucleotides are TGTGCCAGCAGCTTGTGGACTAGCGGCCAAGAGACCCAGTACTTC.

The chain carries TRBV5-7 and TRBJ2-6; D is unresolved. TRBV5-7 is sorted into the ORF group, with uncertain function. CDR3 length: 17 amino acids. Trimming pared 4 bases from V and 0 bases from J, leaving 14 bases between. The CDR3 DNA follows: TGTGCCAGCAGCCACGATGAGGTGACCTCTGGGGCCAACGTCCTGACTTTC. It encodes CASSHDEVTSGANVLTF.

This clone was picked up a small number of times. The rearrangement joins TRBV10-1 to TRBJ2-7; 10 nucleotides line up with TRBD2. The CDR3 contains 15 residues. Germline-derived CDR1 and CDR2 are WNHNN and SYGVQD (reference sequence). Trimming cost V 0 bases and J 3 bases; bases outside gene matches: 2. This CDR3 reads CASSESLAGDYEQYF. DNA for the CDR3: TGCGCCAGCAGTGAGTCGCTAGCGGGGGACTACGAGCAGTACTTC.